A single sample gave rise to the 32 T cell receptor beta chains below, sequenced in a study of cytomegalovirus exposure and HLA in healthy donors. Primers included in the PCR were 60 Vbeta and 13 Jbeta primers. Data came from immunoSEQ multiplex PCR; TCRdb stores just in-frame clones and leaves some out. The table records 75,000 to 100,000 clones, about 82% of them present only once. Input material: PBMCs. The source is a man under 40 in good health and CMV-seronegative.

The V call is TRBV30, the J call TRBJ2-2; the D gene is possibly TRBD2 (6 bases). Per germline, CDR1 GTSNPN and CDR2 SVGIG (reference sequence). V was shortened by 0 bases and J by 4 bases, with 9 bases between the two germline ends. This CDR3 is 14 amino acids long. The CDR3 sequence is CAWSVLAITGELFF. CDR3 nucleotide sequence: TGTGCCTGGAGTGTTCTAGCGATCACCGGGGAGCTGTTTTTT.

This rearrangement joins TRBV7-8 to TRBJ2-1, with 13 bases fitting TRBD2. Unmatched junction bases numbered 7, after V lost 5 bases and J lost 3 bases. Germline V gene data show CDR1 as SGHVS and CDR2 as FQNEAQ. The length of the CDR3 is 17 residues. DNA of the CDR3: TGTGCCAGCAGCCCCAGGACTAGCGGGAGTGTCTACAATGAGCAGTTCTTC. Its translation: CASSPRTSGSVYNEQFF.

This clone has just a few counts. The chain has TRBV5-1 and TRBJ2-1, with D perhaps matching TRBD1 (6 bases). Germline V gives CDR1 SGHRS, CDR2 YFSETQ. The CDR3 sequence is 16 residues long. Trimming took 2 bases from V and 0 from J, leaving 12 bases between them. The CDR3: CASSFVGQSSYNEQFF. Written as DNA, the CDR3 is TGCGCCAGCAGCTTCGTCGGACAGAGCTCCTACAATGAGCAGTTCTTC.

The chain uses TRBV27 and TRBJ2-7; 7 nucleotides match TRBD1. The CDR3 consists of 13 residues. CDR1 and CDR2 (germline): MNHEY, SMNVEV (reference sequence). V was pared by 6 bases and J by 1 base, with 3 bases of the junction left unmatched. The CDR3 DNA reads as TGTGCCAGCAGCCGGGACAGATCCTACGAGCAGTACTTC. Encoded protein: CASSRDRSYEQYF.

In DNA form, the CDR3 reads TGCAGCGTTGTGGGCCCCGAGAATGAGCAGTTCTTC. Residues: CSVVGPENEQFF. The V call is TRBV29-1, the J call TRBJ2-1; no clear D gene. This CDR3 comprises 12 residues. The V gene's germline CDR1 is SQVTM and CDR2 ANQGSEA. V was pared by 4 bases and J by 7 bases, with 11 bases between.

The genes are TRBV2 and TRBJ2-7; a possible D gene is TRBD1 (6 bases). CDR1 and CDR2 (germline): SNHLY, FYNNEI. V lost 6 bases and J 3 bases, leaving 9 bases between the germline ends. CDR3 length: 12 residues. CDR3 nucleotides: TGTGCCAGCAGCCCACAGGGCTACGAGCAGTACTTC. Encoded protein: CASSPQGYEQYF.

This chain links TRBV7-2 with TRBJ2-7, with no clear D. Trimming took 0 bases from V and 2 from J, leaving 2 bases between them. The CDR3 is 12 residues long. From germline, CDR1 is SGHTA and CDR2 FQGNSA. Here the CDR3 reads CASSLATYEQYF. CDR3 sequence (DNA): TGTGCCAGCAGCTTAGCCACCTACGAGCAGTACTTC.

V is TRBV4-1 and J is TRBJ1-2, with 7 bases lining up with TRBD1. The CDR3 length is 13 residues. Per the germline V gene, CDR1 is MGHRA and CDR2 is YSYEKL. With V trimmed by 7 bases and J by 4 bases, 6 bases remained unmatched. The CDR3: CASNTGEGYGYTF. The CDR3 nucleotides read TGCGCCAGCAACACAGGGGAAGGCTATGGCTACACCTTC.

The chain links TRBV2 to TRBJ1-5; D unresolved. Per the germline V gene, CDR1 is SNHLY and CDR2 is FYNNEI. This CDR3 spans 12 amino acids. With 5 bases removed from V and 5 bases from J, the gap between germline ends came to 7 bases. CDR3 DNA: TGTGCCAGCAGTTCTCCAGATCAGCCCCAGCATTTT. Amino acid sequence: CASSSPDQPQHF. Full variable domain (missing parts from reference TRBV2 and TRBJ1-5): EPEVTQTPSHQVTQMGQEVILRCVPISNHLYFYWYRQILGQKVEFLVSFYNNEISEKSEIFDDQFSVERPDGSNFTLKIRSTKLEDSAMYFCASSSPDQPQHFGDGTRLSIL.

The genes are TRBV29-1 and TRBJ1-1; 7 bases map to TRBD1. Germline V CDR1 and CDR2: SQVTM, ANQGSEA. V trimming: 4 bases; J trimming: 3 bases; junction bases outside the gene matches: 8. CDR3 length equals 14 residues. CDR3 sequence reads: CSVGRVTGDTEAFF. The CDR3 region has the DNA TGCAGCGTTGGCAGGGTTACAGGGGACACTGAAGCTTTCTTT.

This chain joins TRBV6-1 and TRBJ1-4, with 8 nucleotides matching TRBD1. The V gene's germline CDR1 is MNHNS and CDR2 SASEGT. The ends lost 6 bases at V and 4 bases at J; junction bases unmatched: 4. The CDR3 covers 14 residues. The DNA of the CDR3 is TGTGCCAGCAGCCAGGACAGGGTTAATGAAAAACTGTTTTTT. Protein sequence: CASSQDRVNEKLFF.

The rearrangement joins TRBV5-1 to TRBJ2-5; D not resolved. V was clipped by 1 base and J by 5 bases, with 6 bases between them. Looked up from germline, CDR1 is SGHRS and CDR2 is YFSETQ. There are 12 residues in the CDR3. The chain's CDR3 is CASSLTGETQYF. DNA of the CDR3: TGCGCCAGCAGCTTGACCGGGGAGACCCAGTACTTC.

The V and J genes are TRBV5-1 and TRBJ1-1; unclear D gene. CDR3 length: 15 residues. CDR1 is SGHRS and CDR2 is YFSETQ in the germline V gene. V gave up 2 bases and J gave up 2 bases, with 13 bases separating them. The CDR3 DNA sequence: TGCGCCAGCAGCTTCGAAGTCTTAGCCAACACTGAAGCTTTCTTT. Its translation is CASSFEVLANTEAFF.

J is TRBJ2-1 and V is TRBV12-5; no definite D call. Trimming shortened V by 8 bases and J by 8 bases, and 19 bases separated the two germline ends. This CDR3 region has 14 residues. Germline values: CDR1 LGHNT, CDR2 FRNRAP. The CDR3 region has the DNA TGTGCTAGTTCCTTATTCTCCAGTAACGATGAGCAGTTCTTC. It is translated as CASSLFSSNDEQFF.

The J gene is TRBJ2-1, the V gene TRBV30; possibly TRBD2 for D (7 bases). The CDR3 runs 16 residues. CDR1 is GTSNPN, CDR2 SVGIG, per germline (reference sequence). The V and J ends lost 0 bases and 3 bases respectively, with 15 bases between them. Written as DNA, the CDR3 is TGTGCCTGGAGTGTACGGGGGAGGGGGGGCTACAATGAGCAGTTCTTC. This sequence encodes CAWSVRGRGGYNEQFF. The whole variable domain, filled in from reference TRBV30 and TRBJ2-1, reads SQTIHQWPATLVQPVGSPLSLECTVEGTSNPNLYWYRQAAGRGLQLLFYSVGIGQISSEVPQNLSASRPQDRQFILSSKKLLLSDSGFYLCAWSVRGRGGYNEQFFGPGTRLTVL.

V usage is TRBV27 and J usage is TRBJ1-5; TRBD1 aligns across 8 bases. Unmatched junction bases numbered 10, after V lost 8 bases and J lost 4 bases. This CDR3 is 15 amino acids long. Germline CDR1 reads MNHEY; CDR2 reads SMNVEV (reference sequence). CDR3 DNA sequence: TGTGCCAGCTCACGTTCGGGACAGGTTAATCAGCCCCAGCATTTT. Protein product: CASSRSGQVNQPQHF.

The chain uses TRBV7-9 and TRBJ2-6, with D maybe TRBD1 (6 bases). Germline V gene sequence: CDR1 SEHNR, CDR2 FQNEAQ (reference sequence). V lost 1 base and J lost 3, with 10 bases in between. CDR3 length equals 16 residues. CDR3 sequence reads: CASSLVSGVGANVLTF. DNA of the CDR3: TGTGCCAGCAGCTTAGTTTCAGGGGTTGGGGCCAACGTCCTGACTTTC. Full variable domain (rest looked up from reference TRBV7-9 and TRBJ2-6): DTGVSQNPRHKITKRGQNVTFRCDPISEHNRLYWYRQTLGQGPEFLTYFQNEAQLEKSRLLSDRFSAERPKGSFSTLEIQRTEQGDSAMYLCASSLVSGVGANVLTFGAGSRLTVL.

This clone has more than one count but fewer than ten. The CDR3 DNA is TGCGCCAGCAGCCAAGTGAGCGGGGCGGGCGCTTTCTTT. Amino acids: CASSQVSGAGAFF. This sequence joins TRBV4-3 and TRBJ1-1; weak D call: TRBD1 (5 bases). Trimming shortened V by 1 base and J by 11 bases, and 14 bases separated the two germline ends. The V gene's germline CDR1 is LGHNA and CDR2 YSLEER. The CDR3 has 13 residues.

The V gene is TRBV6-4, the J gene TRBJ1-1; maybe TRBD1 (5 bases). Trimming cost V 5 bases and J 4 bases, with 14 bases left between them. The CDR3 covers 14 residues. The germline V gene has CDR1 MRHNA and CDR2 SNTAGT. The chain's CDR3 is CASSLEGGGTEAFF. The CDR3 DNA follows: TGTGCCAGCAGTCTAGAGGGCGGGGGCACTGAAGCTTTCTTT.

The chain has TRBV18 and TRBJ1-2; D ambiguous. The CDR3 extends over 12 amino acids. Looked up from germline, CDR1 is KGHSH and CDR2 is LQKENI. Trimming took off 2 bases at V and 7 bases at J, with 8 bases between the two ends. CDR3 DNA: TGTGCCAGCTCACCAGTCCCCAGTGGCTACACCTTC. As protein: CASSPVPSGYTF.

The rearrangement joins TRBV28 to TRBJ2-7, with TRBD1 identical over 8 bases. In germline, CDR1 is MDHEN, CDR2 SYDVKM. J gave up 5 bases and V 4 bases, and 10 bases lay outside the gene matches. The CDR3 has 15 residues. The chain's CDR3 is CASSSIGTGKDEQYF. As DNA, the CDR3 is TGTGCCAGCAGTTCCATCGGGACAGGCAAGGACGAGCAGTACTTC.

CDR3 amino acids: CAWKGTSGSLPYNEQFF. The CDR3 DNA follows: TGTGCCTGGAAGGGGACTAGCGGATCACTGCCCTACAATGAGCAGTTCTTC. This rearrangement joins TRBV30 to TRBJ2-1; 11 bases line up with TRBD2. Germline values: CDR1 GTSNPN, CDR2 SVGIG (reference sequence). The junction had 10 bases not matched to a gene; V was cut back by 4 bases and J by 2 bases. The CDR3 runs 17 residues.

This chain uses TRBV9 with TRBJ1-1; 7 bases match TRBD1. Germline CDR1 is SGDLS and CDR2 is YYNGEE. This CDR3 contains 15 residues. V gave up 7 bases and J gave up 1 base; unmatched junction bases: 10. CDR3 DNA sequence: TGTGCCAGCGGGTTTCCGGGACAGACGAACACTGAAGCTTTCTTT. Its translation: CASGFPGQTNTEAFF.

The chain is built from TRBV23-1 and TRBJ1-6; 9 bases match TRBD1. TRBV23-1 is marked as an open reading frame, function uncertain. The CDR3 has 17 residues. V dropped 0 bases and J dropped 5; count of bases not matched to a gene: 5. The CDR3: CASSQSLGQGDNSPLHF. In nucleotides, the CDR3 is TGCGCCAGCAGTCAATCTTTGGGACAGGGTGATAATTCACCCCTCCACTTT.

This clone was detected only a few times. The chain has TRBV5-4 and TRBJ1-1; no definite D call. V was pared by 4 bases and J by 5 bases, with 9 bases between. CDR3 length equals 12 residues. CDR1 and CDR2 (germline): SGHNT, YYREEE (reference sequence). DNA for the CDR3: TGTGCCAGCAGCCGGGATGGAACTGAAGCTTTCTTT. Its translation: CASSRDGTEAFF.

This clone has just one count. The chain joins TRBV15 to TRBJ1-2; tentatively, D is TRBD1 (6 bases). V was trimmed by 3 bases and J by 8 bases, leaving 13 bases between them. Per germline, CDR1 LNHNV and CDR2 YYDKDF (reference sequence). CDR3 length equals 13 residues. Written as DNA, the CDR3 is TGTGCCACCAGCAGGAACAGGGACGGGGGCTACACCTTC. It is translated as CATSRNRDGGYTF.

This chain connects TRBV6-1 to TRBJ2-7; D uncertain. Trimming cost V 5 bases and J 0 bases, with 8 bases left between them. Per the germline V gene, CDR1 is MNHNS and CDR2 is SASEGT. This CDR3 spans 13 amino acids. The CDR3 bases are TGTGCCAGCAGTATCACAGACTCCTACGAGCAGTACTTC. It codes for CASSITDSYEQYF.

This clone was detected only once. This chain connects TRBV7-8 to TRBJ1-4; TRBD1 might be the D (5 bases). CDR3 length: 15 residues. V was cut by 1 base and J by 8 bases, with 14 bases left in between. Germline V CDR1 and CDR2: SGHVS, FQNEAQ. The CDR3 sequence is CASSLGAGGSEKLFF. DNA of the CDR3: TGTGCCAGCAGCTTAGGGGCGGGGGGAAGCGAAAAACTGTTTTTT.

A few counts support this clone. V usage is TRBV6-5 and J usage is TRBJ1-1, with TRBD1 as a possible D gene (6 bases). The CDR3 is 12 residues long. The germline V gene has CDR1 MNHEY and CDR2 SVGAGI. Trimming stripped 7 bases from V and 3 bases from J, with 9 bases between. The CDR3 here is CASKTGYTEAFF. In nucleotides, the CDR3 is TGTGCCAGCAAAACAGGGTACACTGAAGCTTTCTTT.

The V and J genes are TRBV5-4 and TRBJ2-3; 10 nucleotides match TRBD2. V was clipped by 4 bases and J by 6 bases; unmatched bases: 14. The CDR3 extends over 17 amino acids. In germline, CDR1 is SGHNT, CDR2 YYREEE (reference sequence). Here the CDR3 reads CASSPKAGGPGLDTQYF. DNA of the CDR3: TGTGCCAGCAGCCCGAAAGCGGGAGGGCCCGGATTGGATACGCAGTATTTT.

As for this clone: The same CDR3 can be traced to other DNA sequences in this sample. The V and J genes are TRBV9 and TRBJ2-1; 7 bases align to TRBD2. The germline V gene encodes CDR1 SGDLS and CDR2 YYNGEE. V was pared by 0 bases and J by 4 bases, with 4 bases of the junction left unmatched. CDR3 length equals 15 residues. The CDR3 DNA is TGTGCCAGCAGCGTAGGGGGGGGTGGATACAATGAGCAGTTCTTC. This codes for CASSVGGGGYNEQFF.

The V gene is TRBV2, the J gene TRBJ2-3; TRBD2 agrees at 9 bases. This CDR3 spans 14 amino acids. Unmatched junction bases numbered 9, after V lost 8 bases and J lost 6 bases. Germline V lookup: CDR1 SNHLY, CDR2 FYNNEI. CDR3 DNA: TGTGCCAGCGGGCGGGAGGGCCTGGGGGATACGCAGTATTTT. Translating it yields CASGREGLGDTQYF.